Sequencing of this T cell receptor (beta chain) was carried out in a study of T-cell reconstitution after alpha-beta-depleted transplantation in children. V lost 4 bases and J lost 0; bases outside the gene matches: 13. The germline gives CDR1 MGHRA, CDR2 YSYEKL. The CDR3 is 18 residues long. TCRbeta library construction was performed incorporating unique molecular identifiers. TCRdb re-called the PCR reads with MiXCR, one entry per CDR3 protein. The sample includes roughly 100,000 distinct CDR3 sequences, around 7% of them seen just once. This clonotype showed up many times. The TCR originated in a boy aged 2 to 10 with acute lymphoblastic leukemia, due to receive a stem cell transplant. This chain connects TRBV4-1 to TRBJ1-1, with 8 positions matching TRBD1. The sequences come from PBMCs, collected before TCRalphabeta/CD19-depleted stem cell transplant. CDR3 sequence (DNA): TGCGCCAGCAGCCCCCGGGGAGGACAGGGCCTCGTGAACACTGAAGCTTTCTTT. This translates into CASSPRGGQGLVNTEAFF.